This TCR beta chain was documented in a study of shared clonotypes between healthy human individuals. Losses at the gene ends were 6 bases for V and 4 bases for J; bases not matched to a gene: 5. CDR3 length: 15 residues. Germline V gene sequence: CDR1 SGHNT, CDR2 YENEEA. On this clone: Other DNA variants within this sample encode the same CDR3.

Produced via immunoSEQ multiplex PCR; TCRdb's table is partial and in-frame only. The repertoire consists of hundreds of thousands of clones, with approximately 96% occurring once and the leading ten covering about 0.34%. The origin of this receptor is a man in his thirties or forties in good health. The sample was memory CD8+ T cells sorted from blood. Subset reported: CD45RO+ cells pooled with CCR7-negative TemRA cells. This chain connects TRBV11-3 to TRBJ2-1; 11 positions match TRBD2. CDR3 DNA: TGTGCCAGCAGTTCCGGGACTAGCGGTTACAATGAGCAGTTCTTC. Protein sequence: CASSSGTSGYNEQFF.